Listed here are 8 T cell receptor beta chains from one sample, sequenced in a study of post-analysis software for immune sequencing data. Regarding the study as a whole: Several TRBV segments were more frequent in patients than controls; TRBV5-6, TRBV5-1 and TRBV20-1 belonged to this group.

These receptors are not linked to any known antigen. Researchers reported that TCR beta cDNA libraries carried unique molecular identifiers. MiXCR was run by TCRdb on the PCR reads, yielding one entry per CDR3 protein. Of around 440,000 distinct CDR3 sequences in the sample, approximately 46% were seen once. Material: blood. The receptors shown here come from a girl aged 5-17 years with multiple sclerosis.

Here the CDR3 reads CASSLGGPAYEQYF. DNA of the CDR3: TGTGCCAGCAGTTTGGGCGGGCCTGCCTACGAGCAGTACTTC. V gene TRBV28 combines with J gene TRBJ2-7, with D maybe TRBD2 (5 bases). Germline CDR1 reads MDHEN; CDR2 reads SYDVKM. Trimming took off 3 bases at V and 2 bases at J, with 11 bases between the two ends. CDR3 length: 14 amino acids.

The rearrangement joins TRBV7-9 to TRBJ2-7; TRBD1 matches 8 bases. Germline values: CDR1 SEHNR, CDR2 FQNEAQ (reference sequence). The CDR3 is 15 amino acids. After removal of 3 bases from V and 3 bases from J, the junction contained 7 bases not matched to a gene. In DNA, the CDR3 is TGTGCCAGCAGCTTCCCGGACAGGGTGGGCTACGAGCAGTACTTC. This codes for CASSFPDRVGYEQYF.

The chain employs TRBV20-1 and TRBJ2-5, with D possibly being TRBD2 (6 bases). The CDR3 is made up of 14 amino acids. The V end lost 6 bases, the J end lost 2 bases, and 16 bases lay between the germline ends. Germline CDR1 DFQATT, CDR2 SNEGSKA (reference sequence). The CDR3 nucleotides read TGCAGTGCCCCGGAGGGACTGGGGCAAGAGACCCAGTACTTC. Translating gives CSAPEGLGQETQYF.

This sequence joins TRBV7-9 and TRBJ1-2, with D possibly TRBD1 on 5 matching bases. CDR1 and CDR2 from the germline V gene are SEHNR and FQNEAQ (reference sequence). This CDR3 comprises 14 residues. The V end lost 5 bases, the J end lost 10 bases, and 20 bases lay between the germline ends. The CDR3 DNA follows: TGTGCCAGCAGCCGTTCGGTGTCGACAGTAAACTACACCTTC. It encodes CASSRSVSTVNYTF.

V is TRBV7-8 and J is TRBJ2-5; 8 nucleotides agree with TRBD1. CDR1 and CDR2 (germline): SGHVS, FQNEAQ. This CDR3 comprises 17 residues. The V segment lost 3 bases and the J segment 5 bases; nucleotides outside the gene matches: 14. The CDR3 here is CASSLVRRDRLRETQYF. The DNA of the CDR3 is TGTGCCAGCAGCTTGGTCCGCCGGGACAGGCTGAGGGAGACCCAGTACTTC.

The V gene is TRBV29-1, the J gene TRBJ2-7; 10 bases align to TRBD2. The V gene end was trimmed by 5 bases and the J gene end by 3 bases; junction bases not matched to a gene: 4. This CDR3 has 13 amino acids. Looked up from germline, CDR1 is SQVTM and CDR2 is ANQGSEA. The CDR3 sequence: CSVRTSGYYEQYF. CDR3 bases: TGCAGCGTTAGGACTAGCGGTTACTACGAGCAGTACTTC.

The chain uses TRBV5-1 and TRBJ2-1; a possible D gene is TRBD2 (5 bases). The CDR3 has 14 residues. In germline, CDR1 is SGHRS, CDR2 YFSETQ. V dropped 7 bases and J dropped 0 bases, with 11 bases sitting between them. Here the CDR3 DNA reads TGCGCCAGCTTCGGGGTAAACTCCTACAATGAGCAGTTCTTC. This codes for CASFGVNSYNEQFF.

V gene TRBV7-8 combines with J gene TRBJ1-5; D uncertain. CDR1 SGHVS and CDR2 FQNEAQ come from the germline V gene. Trimming took 5 bases from V and 2 from J, leaving 10 bases between them. The CDR3 length is 14 residues. The CDR3 nucleotides read TGTGCCAGCAGCGCCCGGGTGGGCAATCAGCCCCAGCATTTT. Translation gives CASSARVGNQPQHF.